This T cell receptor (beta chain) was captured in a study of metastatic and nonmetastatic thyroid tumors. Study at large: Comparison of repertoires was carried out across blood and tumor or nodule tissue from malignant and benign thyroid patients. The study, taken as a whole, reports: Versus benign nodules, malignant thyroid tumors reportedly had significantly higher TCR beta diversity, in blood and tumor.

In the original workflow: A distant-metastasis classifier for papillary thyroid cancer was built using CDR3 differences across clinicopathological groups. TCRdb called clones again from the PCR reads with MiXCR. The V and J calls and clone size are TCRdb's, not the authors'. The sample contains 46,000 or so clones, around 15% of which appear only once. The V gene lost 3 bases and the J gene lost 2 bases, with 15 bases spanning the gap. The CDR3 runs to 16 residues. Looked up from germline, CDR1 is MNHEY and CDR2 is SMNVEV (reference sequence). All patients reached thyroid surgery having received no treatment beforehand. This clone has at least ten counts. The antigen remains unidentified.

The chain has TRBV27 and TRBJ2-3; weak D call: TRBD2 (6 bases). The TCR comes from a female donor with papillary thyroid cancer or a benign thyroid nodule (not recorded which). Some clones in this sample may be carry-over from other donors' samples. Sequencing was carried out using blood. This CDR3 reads CASSLNLARNTDTQYF. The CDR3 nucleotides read TGTGCCAGCAGTTTGAACCTAGCGAGAAACACAGATACGCAGTATTTT.